This T cell receptor (beta chain) stems from a study of cytomegalovirus exposure and HLA in healthy donors. Notes on the study in general: In an earlier analysis, in 587 donors, most V segments appeared productive either ~87% or ~30% of the time. Near-uniform donor sequencing depth was presumed by presence/absence analyses.

In the PCR, 60 Vbeta and 13 Jbeta primers were used. TCRdb's table, derived via immunoSEQ multiplex PCR, lists solely in-frame clones and lacks some. Of about 180,000 clones listed, approximately 80% were seen once; the top ten hold 1.2% to 1.5%. Details on this clone: Its antigen is not identified.

Trimming pared 2 bases from V and 0 bases from J, leaving 14 bases between. This CDR3 comprises 16 residues. Germline V CDR1 and CDR2: MNHNS, SASEGT. This sequence was found in a girl aged 5 to 17 in good health and CMV-seropositive. The sequencing sample was made of PBMCs. The chain recombines TRBV6-1 with TRBJ2-7, with D uncertain. CDR3 sequence (DNA): TGTGCCAGCAGTGAAAGAGTTCGCGGCAACTCCTACGAGCAGTACTTC. It yields the protein CASSERVRGNSYEQYF.